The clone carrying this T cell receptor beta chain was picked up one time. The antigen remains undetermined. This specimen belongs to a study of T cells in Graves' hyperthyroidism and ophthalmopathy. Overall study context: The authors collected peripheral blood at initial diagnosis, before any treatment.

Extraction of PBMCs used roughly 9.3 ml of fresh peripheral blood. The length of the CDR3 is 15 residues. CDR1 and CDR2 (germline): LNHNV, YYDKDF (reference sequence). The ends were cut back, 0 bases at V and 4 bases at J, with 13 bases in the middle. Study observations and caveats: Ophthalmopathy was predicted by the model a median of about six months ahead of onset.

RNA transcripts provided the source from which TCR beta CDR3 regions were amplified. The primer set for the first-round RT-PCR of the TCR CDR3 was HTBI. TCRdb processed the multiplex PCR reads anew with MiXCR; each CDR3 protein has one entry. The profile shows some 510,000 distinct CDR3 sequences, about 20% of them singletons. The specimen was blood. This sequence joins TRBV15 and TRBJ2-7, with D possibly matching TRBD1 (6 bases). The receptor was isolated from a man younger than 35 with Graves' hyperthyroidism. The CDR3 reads CATSRDRGQSYEQYF. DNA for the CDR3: TGTGCCACCAGCAGAGATCGAGGACAGAGTTACGAGCAGTACTTC.